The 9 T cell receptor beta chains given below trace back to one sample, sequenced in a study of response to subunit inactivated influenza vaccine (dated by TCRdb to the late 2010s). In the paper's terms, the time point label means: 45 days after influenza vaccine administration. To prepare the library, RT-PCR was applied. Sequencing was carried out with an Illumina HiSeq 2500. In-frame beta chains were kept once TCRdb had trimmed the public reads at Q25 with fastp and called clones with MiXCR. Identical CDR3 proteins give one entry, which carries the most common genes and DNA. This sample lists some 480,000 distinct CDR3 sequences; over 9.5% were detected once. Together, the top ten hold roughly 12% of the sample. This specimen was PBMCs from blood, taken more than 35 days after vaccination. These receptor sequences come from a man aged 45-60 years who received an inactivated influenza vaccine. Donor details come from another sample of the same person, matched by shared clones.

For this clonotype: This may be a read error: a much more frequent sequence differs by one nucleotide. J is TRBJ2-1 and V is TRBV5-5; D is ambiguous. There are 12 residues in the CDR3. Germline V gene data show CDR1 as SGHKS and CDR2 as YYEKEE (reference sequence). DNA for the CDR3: TGTGCCACCAGCCCCGACTACAATGAGCAGTTCTTC. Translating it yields CATSPDYNEQFF.

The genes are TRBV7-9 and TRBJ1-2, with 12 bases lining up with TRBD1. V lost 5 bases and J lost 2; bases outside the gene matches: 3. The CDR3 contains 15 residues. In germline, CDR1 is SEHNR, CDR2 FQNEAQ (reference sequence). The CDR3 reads CASSGGTGGNYGYTF. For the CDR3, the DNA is TGTGCCAGCAGCGGAGGGACAGGGGGCAACTATGGCTACACCTTC.

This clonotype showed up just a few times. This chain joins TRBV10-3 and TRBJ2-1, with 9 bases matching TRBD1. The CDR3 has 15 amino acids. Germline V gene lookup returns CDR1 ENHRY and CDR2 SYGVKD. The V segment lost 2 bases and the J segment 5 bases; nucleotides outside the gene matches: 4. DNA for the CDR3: TGTGCCATCAGTGAGACGGGACAGGGAAACAATGAGCAGTTCTTC. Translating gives CAISETGQGNNEQFF.

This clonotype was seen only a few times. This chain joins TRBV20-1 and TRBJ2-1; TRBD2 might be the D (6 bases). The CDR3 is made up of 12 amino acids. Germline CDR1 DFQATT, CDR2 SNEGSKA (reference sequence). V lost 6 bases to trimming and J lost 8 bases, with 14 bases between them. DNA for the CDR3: TGCAGTGCCTCACTAGCTTACGATGAGCAGTTCTTC. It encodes CSASLAYDEQFF.

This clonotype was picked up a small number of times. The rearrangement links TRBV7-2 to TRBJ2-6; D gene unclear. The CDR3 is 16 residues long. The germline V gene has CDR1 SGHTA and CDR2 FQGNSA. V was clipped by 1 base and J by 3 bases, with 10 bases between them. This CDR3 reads CASSLVGSLGANVLTF. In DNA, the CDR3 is TGTGCCAGCAGCTTAGTAGGTTCGCTTGGGGCCAACGTCCTGACTTTC.

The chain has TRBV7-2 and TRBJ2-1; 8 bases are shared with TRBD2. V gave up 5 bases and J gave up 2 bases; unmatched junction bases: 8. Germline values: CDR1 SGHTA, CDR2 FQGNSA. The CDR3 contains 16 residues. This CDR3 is CASSRGAGGTYNEQFF. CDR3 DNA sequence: TGTGCCAGCAGCCGCGGGGCGGGAGGAACCTACAATGAGCAGTTCTTC.

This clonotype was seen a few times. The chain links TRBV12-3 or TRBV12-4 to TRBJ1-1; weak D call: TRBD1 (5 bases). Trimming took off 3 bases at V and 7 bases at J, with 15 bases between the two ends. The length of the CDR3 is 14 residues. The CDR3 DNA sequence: TGTGCCAGCAGTTTTTCCGGACGACAGATTGAAGCTTTCTTT. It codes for CASSFSGRQIEAFF.

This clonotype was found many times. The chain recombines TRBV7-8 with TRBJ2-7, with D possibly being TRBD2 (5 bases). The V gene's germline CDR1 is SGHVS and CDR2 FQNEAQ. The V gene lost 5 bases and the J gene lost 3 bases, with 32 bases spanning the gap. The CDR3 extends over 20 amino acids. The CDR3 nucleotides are TGTGCCAGCAGCCCCAATCGAATGCAGCGTACGAGACTAAGAGACTACGAGCAGTACTTC. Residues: CASSPNRMQRTRLRDYEQYF.

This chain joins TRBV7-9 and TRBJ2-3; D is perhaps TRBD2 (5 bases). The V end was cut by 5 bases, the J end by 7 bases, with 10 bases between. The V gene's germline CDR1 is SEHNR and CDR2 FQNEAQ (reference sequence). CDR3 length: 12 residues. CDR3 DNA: TGTGCCAGCAGCATGGACTTCTATACGCAGTATTTT. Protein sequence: CASSMDFYTQYF.